This T cell receptor beta chain was profiled in a study of T cells after yellow fever vaccination. Study observations and caveats: The bulk population could contribute abundant contaminating clonotypes to FACS-sorted repertoires.

This clonotype was seen a few times. Its antigen remains unknown. TCRdb analysed the 5' RACE reads with MiXCR anew, one entry per CDR3 protein. The profile shows a few hundred thousand distinct CDR3 sequences, about 6% of them singletons. The clonotype originates from a man aged 25 to 45 who received the YFV17D yellow fever vaccine. Here the sequenced sample was PBMCs, taken 5 days after the yellow fever booster vaccination.

CDR3 protein: CASEWPGTPICEQYF. The CDR3 region has the DNA TGCGCCAGCGAGTGGCCCGGGACGCCTATCTGCGAGCAGTACTTC. The rearrangement uses TRBV23-1 and TRBJ2-7; perhaps D is TRBD1 or TRBD2 (5 bases each). TRBV23-1 counts as an open reading frame of uncertain function. The CDR3 is 15 residues long. The V end lost 8 bases, the J end lost 6 bases, and 23 bases lay between the germline ends.